The clone carrying this T cell receptor beta chain occurred a few times. What it binds is unknown. Time point here: blood at routine non-recurrence follow-up after resection. Whole RNA, isolated from tumor, nontumor lung or frozen PBMC, was sequenced without prior sorting. This specimen belongs to a study of spatial heterogeneity in lung cancer. Study summary: Researchers sequenced follow-up PBMC samples if they had them, and these came a median of roughly two years after resection.

One entry per CDR3 protein results from TCRdb running MiXCR on the 5' RACE reads. The data contain about 52,000 distinct CDR3 sequences, less than 9% of them singletons. Germline V gene data show CDR1 as SEHNR and CDR2 as FQNEAQ (reference sequence). V lost 6 bases, J lost 2 bases, and 3 bases stayed unmatched. The CDR3 is made up of 14 amino acids. The study, taken as a whole, reports: There were more appearances of ubiquitous expanded tumor TCRs in blood at resection than at follow-up.

The source was PBMCs, collected at follow-up. The V call is TRBV7-9, the J call TRBJ2-1; 8 bases align to TRBD2. This TCR was recovered from a female donor with early-stage non-small cell lung cancer. This CDR3 is CASRRGGTYNEQFF. CDR3 bases: TGTGCCAGCAGACGCGGGGGGACCTACAATGAGCAGTTCTTC.